This TCR beta chain came from a study of cytomegalovirus exposure and HLA in healthy donors. Those who donated were healthy bone marrow donors. Primers: 60 Vbeta forward and 13 Jbeta reverse. The assay was immunoSEQ multiplex PCR, and TCRdb's table has in-frame clones only and misses some. This table has 110,000 or so clones, 80% to 90% appearing once. The CDR3 is 14 residues long. V was cut by 5 bases and J by 2 bases, with 10 bases left in between. Germline CDR1 KGHSH, CDR2 LQKENI. This sequence joins TRBV18 and TRBJ1-5, with D maybe TRBD1 (6 bases). Sequenced material: PBMCs. The TCR was taken from a man in his forties in good health and CMV-seronegative. In DNA form, the CDR3 reads TGTGCCAGCTCAGGGGGCGCGGGCAATCAGCCCCAGCATTTT. It encodes CASSGGAGNQPQHF.